The T cell receptor beta chain under discussion was sequenced for a study of blood T cell repertoires in COVID-19. Study in general: COVID-19 samples collected from the United States, Italy and Spain covered acute and convalescent phases. PBMCs, B-cell-depleted T cells, or T cells were the source of the cDNA or gDNA that made up the material.

The germline V gene encodes CDR1 MNHEY and CDR2 SVGAGI. The CDR3 length is 15 residues. The ends lost 6 bases at V and 5 bases at J; junction bases unmatched: 11. Assay: immunoSEQ multiplex PCR; the TCRdb copy retains only in-frame clones and omits some. The repertoire holds 150,000 to 200,000 clones, with over 60% as singletons. This rearrangement joins TRBV6-5 to TRBJ2-3; 7 positions agree with TRBD2. Specimen: peripheral blood. The clonotype was recovered from a man in his 60s with acute or convalescent COVID-19. CDR3 loop: CASRKGRDYRDTQYF. For the CDR3, the DNA is TGTGCCAGCAGGAAAGGGAGGGACTATCGAGATACGCAGTATTTT.